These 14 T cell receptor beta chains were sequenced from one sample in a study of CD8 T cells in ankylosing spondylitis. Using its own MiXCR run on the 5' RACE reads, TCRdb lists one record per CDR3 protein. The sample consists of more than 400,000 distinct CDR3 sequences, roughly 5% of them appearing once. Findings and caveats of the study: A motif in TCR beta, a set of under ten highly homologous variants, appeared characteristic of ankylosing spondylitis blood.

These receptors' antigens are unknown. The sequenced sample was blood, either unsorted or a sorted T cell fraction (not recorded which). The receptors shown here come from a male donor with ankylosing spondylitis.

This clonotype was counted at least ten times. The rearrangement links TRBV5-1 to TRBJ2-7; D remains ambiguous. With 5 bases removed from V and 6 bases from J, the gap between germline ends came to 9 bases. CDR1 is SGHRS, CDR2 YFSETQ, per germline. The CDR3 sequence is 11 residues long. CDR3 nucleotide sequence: TGCGCCAGCAGGGGCCCCGGCGAGCAGTACTTC. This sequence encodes CASRGPGEQYF.

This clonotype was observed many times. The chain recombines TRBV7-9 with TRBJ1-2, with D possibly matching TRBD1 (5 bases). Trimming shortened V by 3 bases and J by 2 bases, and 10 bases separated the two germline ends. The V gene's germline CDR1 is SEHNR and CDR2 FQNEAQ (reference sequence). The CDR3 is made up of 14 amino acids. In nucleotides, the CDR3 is TGTGCCAGCAGCTTTGGGGCGGCAAACTATGGCTACACCTTC. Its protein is CASSFGAANYGYTF.

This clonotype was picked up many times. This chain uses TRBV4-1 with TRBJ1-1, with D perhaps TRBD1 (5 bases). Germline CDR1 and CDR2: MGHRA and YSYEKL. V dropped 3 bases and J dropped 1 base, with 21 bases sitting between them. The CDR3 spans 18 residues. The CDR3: CASSQGRGVGLSNTEAFF. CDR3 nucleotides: TGCGCCAGCAGCCAGGGGCGGGGTGTGGGGCTCTCGAACACTGAAGCTTTCTTT.

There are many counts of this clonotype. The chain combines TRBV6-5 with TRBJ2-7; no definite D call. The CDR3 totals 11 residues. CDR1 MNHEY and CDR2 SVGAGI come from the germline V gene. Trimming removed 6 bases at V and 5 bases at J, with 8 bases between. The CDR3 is CASRDNHEQYF. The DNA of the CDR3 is TGTGCCAGCAGAGACAATCACGAGCAGTACTTC.

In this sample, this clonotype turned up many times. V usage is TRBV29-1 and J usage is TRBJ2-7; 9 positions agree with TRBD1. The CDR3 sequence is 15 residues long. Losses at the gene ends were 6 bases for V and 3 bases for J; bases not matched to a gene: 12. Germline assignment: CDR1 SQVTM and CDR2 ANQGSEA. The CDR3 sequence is CSVAGGQGQFYEQYF. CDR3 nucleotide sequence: TGCAGCGTCGCCGGAGGACAGGGGCAGTTCTACGAGCAGTACTTC.

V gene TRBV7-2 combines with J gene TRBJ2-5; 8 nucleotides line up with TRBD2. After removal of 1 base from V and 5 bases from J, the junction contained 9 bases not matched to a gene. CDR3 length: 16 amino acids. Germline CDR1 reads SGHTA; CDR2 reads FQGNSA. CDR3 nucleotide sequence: TGTGCCAGCAGCTTAGTTTGGCGGGAGGTTGGGGAGACCCAGTACTTC. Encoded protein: CASSLVWREVGETQYF.

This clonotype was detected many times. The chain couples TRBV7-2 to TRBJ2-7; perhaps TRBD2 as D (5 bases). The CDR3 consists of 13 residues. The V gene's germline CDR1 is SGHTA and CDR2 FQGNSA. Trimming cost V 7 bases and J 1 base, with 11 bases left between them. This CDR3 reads CASTDYQSYEQYF. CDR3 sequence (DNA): TGTGCCAGCACCGACTATCAATCCTACGAGCAGTACTTC.

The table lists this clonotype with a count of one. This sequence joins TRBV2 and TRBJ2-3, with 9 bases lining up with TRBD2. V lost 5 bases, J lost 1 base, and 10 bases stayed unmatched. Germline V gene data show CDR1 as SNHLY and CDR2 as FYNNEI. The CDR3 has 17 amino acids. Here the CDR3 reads CASSLKGRTSGTDTQYF. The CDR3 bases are TGTGCCAGCAGTCTAAAGGGGAGGACTAGCGGCACAGATACGCAGTATTTT.

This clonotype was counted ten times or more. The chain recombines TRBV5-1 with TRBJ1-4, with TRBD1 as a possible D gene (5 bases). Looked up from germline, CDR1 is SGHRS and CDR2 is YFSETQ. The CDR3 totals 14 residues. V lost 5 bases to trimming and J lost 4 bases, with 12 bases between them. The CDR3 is CASSRAGYNEKLFF. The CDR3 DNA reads TGCGCCAGCAGTCGCGCAGGGTATAATGAAAAACTGTTTTTT.

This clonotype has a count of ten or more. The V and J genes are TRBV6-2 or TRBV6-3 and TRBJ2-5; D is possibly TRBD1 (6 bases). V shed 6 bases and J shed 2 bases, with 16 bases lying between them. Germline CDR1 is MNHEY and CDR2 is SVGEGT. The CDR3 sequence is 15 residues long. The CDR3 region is CASRPEAGAQETQYF. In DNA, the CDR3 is TGTGCCAGCAGACCCGAGGCAGGGGCTCAAGAGACCCAGTACTTC.

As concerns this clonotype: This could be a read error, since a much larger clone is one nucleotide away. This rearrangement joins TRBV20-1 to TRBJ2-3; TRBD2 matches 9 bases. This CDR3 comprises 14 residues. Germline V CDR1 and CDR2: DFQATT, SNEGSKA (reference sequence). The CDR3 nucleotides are TGCAGTGCCAGACCGCGGGAGGGCACAGATACGAAGTATTTT. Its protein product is CSARPREGTDTKYF.

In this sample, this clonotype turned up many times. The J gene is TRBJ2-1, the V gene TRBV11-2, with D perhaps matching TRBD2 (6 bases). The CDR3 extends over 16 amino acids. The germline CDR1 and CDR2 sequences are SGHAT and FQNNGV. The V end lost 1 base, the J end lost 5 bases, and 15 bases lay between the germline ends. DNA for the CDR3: TGTGCCAGCAGCTTAGTGGGCCCCGGGACTCACAATGAGCAGTTCTTC. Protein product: CASSLVGPGTHNEQFF. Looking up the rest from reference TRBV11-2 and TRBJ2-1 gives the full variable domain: EAGVAQSPRYKIIEKRQSVAFWCNPISGHATLYWYQQILGQGPKLLIQFQNNGVVDDSQLPKDRFSAERLKGVDSTLKIQPAKLEDSAVYLCASSLVGPGTHNEQFFGPGTRLTVL.

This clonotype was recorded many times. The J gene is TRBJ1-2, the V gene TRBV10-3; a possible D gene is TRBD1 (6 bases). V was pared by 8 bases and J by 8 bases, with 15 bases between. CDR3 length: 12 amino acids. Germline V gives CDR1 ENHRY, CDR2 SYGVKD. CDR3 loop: CAIGTGTQGYTF. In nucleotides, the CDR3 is TGTGCCATCGGCACAGGGACACAAGGCTACACCTTC.

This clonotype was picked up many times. CDR3 residues: CASSLSGSNSPLHF. The CDR3, as DNA: TGTGCCAGCTCACTATCTGGTTCGAATTCACCCCTCCACTTT. The genes are TRBV18 and TRBJ1-6; no clear D. The CDR3 has 14 amino acids. Looked up from germline, CDR1 is KGHSH and CDR2 is LQKENI. V was clipped by 4 bases and J by 7 bases, with 11 bases between them.